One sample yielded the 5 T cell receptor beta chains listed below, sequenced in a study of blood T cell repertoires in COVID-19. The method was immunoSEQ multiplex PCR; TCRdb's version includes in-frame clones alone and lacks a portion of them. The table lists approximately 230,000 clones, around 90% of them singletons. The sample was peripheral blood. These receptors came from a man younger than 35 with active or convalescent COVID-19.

The chain's CDR3 is CASSEQGTDTQYF. CDR3 nucleotides: TGTGCCAGCAGCGAACAGGGGACAGATACGCAGTATTTT. This rearrangement joins TRBV6-4 to TRBJ2-3; 7 bases fit TRBD1. With 6 bases clipped from V and 3 bases from J, the junction kept 3 bases outside the gene matches. The CDR3 spans 13 residues. Looked up from germline, CDR1 is MRHNA and CDR2 is SNTAGT.

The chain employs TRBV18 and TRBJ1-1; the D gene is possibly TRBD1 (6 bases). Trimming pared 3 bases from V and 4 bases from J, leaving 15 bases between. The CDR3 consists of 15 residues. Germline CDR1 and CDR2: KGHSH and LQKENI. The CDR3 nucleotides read TGTGCCAGCTCACCCGACCCAGGGGTACGCACTGAAGCTTTCTTT. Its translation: CASSPDPGVRTEAFF. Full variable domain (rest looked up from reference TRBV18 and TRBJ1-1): NAGVMQNPRHLVRRRGQEARLRCSPMKGHSHVYWYRQLPEEGLKFMVYLQKENIIDESGMPKERFSAEFPKEGPSILRIQQVVRGDSAAYFCASSPDPGVRTEAFFGQGTRLTVV.

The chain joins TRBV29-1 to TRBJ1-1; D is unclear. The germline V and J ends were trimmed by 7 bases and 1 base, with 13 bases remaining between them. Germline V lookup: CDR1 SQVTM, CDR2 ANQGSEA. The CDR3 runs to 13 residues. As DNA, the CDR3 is TGCAGCGCGGGTCGGGGAAGGAACACTGAAGCTTTCTTT. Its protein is CSAGRGRNTEAFF.

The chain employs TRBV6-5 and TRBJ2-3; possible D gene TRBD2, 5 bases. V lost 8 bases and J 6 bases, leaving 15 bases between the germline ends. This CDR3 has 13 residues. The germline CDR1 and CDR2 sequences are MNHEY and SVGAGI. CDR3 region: CASPETSADTQYF. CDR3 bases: TGTGCCAGCCCGGAAACTAGTGCGGATACGCAGTATTTT.

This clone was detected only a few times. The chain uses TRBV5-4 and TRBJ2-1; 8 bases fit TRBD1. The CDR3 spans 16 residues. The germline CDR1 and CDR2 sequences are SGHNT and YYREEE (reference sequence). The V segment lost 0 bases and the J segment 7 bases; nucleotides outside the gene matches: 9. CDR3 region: CASSLDLRTGKNEQFF. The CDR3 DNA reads TGTGCCAGCAGCTTGGACCTAAGGACAGGGAAGAATGAGCAGTTCTTC.